Each of the 27 T cell receptor beta chains below was sequenced from the same sample in a study of blood T cell repertoires in COVID-19 (dated by TCRdb to 2020 to 2021). The method behind the library was the immunoSEQ multiplex PCR assay. The table comes from immuneACCESS by way of TCRdb, which keeps in-frame sequences with V and J called. Part of the clones is missing from these tables; in studies checked, under half for an unresolved V gene and the rest for unknown reasons. For this sample the table gives 200,000 to 300,000 clones, of which 70% to 90% were detected only once. The ten biggest clones cover 3% to 4% of the sample. Specimen: peripheral blood. The receptor set was obtained from a woman in her forties with acute or convalescent COVID-19.

The CDR3 spells CASSLGSGGYGETQYF. The CDR3 DNA follows: TGTGCCAGCAGCTTGGGTAGTGGGGGGTACGGGGAGACCCAGTACTTC. The chain uses TRBV5-4 and TRBJ2-5; D perhaps matches TRBD2 (6 bases). The V and J ends lost 0 bases and 5 bases respectively, with 17 bases between them. The CDR3 totals 16 residues. Per germline, CDR1 SGHNT and CDR2 YYREEE (reference sequence). The full variable domain, in which reference TRBV5-4 and TRBJ2-5 provide the parts outside the CDR3, is ETGVTQSPTHLIKTRGQQVTLRCSSQSGHNTVSWYQQALGQGPQFIFQYYREEENGRGNFPPRFSGLQFPNYSSELNVNALELDDSALYLCASSLGSGGYGETQYFGPGTRLLVL.

The CDR3 reads CAFRRWTGDPYGYTF. Here the CDR3 DNA reads TGTGCCTTCAGGAGGTGGACAGGGGATCCCTATGGCTACACCTTC. The chain combines TRBV30 with TRBJ1-2; 9 positions agree with TRBD1. CDR3 size: 15 residues. V trimming: 7 bases; J trimming: 4 bases; junction bases outside the gene matches: 13. CDR1 GTSNPN and CDR2 SVGIG come from the germline V gene (reference sequence).

J is TRBJ2-5 and V is TRBV2, with D maybe TRBD2 (6 bases). Trimming left V 7 bases short and J 5 bases short, with 17 bases between. Germline V gene data show CDR1 as SNHLY and CDR2 as FYNNEI. The CDR3 covers 14 residues. The CDR3 here is CASNSGLLRETQYF. In nucleotides, the CDR3 is TGTGCCAGCAATTCGGGACTCCTCCGGGAGACCCAGTACTTC.

The chain uses TRBV28 and TRBJ1-1; 8 nucleotides line up with TRBD1. Trimming cost V 8 bases and J 3 bases; bases outside gene matches: 5. Looked up from germline, CDR1 is MDHEN and CDR2 is SYDVKM. The CDR3 extends over 13 amino acids. The CDR3 DNA sequence: TGTGCCAGCGGACAGGGTAGTCACACTGAAGCTTTCTTT. Protein: CASGQGSHTEAFF.

This chain connects TRBV7-8 to TRBJ1-2; 8 bases are a match to TRBD1. Per germline, CDR1 SGHVS and CDR2 FQNEAQ. This CDR3 has 16 residues. V shed 1 base, J shed 2 bases, and the junction held 6 bases outside the gene matches. CDR3 nucleotides: TGTGCCAGCAGCTTAGATGGGACAGGCACAAACTATGGCTACACCTTC. Protein product: CASSLDGTGTNYGYTF.

This clone was seen more than once but under ten times. The V gene is TRBV19, the J gene TRBJ1-5; D may be TRBD1 (6 bases). The germline V and J ends were trimmed by 6 bases and 3 bases, with 15 bases remaining between them. The CDR3 extends over 15 amino acids. CDR1 is LNHDA and CDR2 is SQIVND in the germline V gene (reference sequence). The chain's CDR3 is CASSNRGGPNQPQHF. DNA for the CDR3: TGTGCCAGTAGCAATCGGGGGGGGCCCAATCAGCCCCAGCATTTT.

J is TRBJ2-5 and V is TRBV7-2; TRBD2 matches at 11 bases. Germline-derived CDR1 and CDR2 are SGHTA and FQGNSA. The CDR3 loop spans 15 amino acids. J was trimmed by 5 bases and V by 5 bases; bases with no gene match: 7. The DNA for the CDR3 is TGTGCCAGCAGCCAGACTAGCGGGGCAGGGGAGACCCAGTACTTC. It codes for CASSQTSGAGETQYF. The full variable domain, in which reference TRBV7-2 and TRBJ2-5 provide the parts outside the CDR3, is GAGVSQSPSNKVTEKGKDVELRCDPISGHTALYWYRQSLGQGLEFLIYFQGNSAPDKSGLPSDRFSAERTGGSVSTLTIQRTQQEDSAVYLCASSQTSGAGETQYFGPGTRLLVL.

This clone appeared a few times. The rearrangement uses TRBV5-6 and TRBJ1-6; tentatively, D is TRBD1 (6 bases). The germline V and J ends were trimmed by 0 bases and 6 bases, with 16 bases remaining between them. CDR1 and CDR2 from the germline V gene are SGHDT and YYEEEE. The CDR3 runs to 17 residues. The CDR3 DNA reads as TGTGCCAGCAGCTTGGGCTTTGGGGGGGCAGGTAATTCACCCCTCCACTTT. Encoded protein: CASSLGFGGAGNSPLHF.

This chain links TRBV25-1 with TRBJ1-1; perhaps TRBD1 as D (5 bases). Germline V CDR1 and CDR2: MGHDK, SYGVNS. The ends were cut back, 4 bases at V and 1 base at J, with 19 bases in the middle. This CDR3 spans 17 amino acids. This CDR3 is CASSATVGQGRNTEAFF. CDR3 nucleotides: TGTGCCAGCAGTGCAACCGTAGGGCAGGGTAGGAACACTGAAGCTTTCTTT.

This clone was seen only once. The chain combines TRBV9 with TRBJ1-4; TRBD1 aligns across 11 bases. This CDR3 region has 15 residues. Germline CDR1 reads SGDLS; CDR2 reads YYNGEE. V was pared by 3 bases and J by 8 bases, with 6 bases of the junction left unmatched. The CDR3 bases are TGTGCCAGCAGCGAGAGGACAGGGGGCTTGGAAAAACTGTTTTTT. As protein: CASSERTGGLEKLFF.

The V and J genes are TRBV19 and TRBJ1-5; possible D gene TRBD1, 6 bases. This CDR3 contains 16 residues. Germline values: CDR1 LNHDA, CDR2 SQIVND (reference sequence). V shed 5 bases and J shed 2 bases, with 16 bases lying between them. The CDR3: CASSPRWGPRNQPQHF. In nucleotides, the CDR3 is TGTGCCAGTAGTCCCCGGTGGGGGCCGCGCAATCAGCCCCAGCATTTT.

V and J are TRBV12-2 and TRBJ1-6; TRBD1, the table's D call, was not compared with the DNA. TRBV12-2 is a pseudogene. The CDR3 consists of 19 residues. This chain's CDR3 is CASRHRTVTPSQYDSPLHF. DNA for the CDR3: TGTGCAAGTCGCCATAGGACAGTAACTCCTTCCCAATATGATTCACCCCTCCACTTT.

The genes are TRBV6-5 and TRBJ1-5; TRBD1 agrees at 7 bases. CDR1 is MNHEY and CDR2 is SVGAGI in the germline V gene. The V gene end was trimmed by 5 bases and the J gene end by 9 bases; junction bases not matched to a gene: 13. The CDR3 extends over 15 amino acids. The DNA for the CDR3 is TGTGCCAGCAGTCCCCCGGGACCCAGGGGGAGGCCCCAGCATTTT. It yields the protein CASSPPGPRGRPQHF.

This chain connects TRBV19 to TRBJ1-1, with D possibly matching TRBD1 (6 bases). CDR1 is LNHDA and CDR2 is SQIVND in the germline V gene (reference sequence). V was trimmed by 6 bases and J by 1 base, leaving 15 bases between them. The CDR3 runs to 15 residues. CDR3 bases: TGTGCCAGTAGCACCTGGGACAACGAGAACACTGAAGCTTTCTTT. Its translation: CASSTWDNENTEAFF. Using reference TRBV19 and TRBJ1-1 for the parts outside the CDR3, the full variable domain is DGGITQSPKYLFRKEGQNVTLSCEQNLNHDAMYWYRQDPGQGLRLIYYSQIVNDFQKGDIAEGYSVSREKKESFPLTVTSAQKNPTAFYLCASSTWDNENTEAFFGQGTRLTVV.

This chain connects TRBV5-1 to TRBJ2-3; the match to TRBD2 covers 7 bases. Germline V gene sequence: CDR1 SGHRS, CDR2 YFSETQ. This CDR3 is built from 15 residues. V lost 6 bases, J lost 0 bases, and 7 bases stayed unmatched. Here the CDR3 DNA reads TGCGCCAGCACTCGCCGAGCGGGGAGCACAGATACGCAGTATTTT. Protein sequence: CASTRRAGSTDTQYF.

This chain links TRBV21-1 with TRBJ1-5; TRBD1 was called by the table and not checked on the DNA. TRBV21-1 is described as a pseudogene. This CDR3 is 18 amino acids long. CDR3 in amino acids: CASSKVMIDSLISTPQHF. CDR3 in DNA: TGTGCCAGCAGCAAAGTGATGATAGACAGCTTAATCAGTACACCCCAGCATTTT.

This chain links TRBV30 with TRBJ2-1, with 12 bases fitting TRBD1. From germline, CDR1 is GTSNPN and CDR2 SVGIG (reference sequence). The V and J ends lost 2 bases and 7 bases, in that order; junction bases with no gene match: 6. The CDR3 extends over 15 amino acids. CDR3 amino acids: CAWSQGQGAWNEQFF. The CDR3 DNA reads TGTGCCTGGAGTCAGGGACAGGGGGCTTGGAATGAGCAGTTCTTC.

This chain uses TRBV2 with TRBJ1-5; a possible D gene is TRBD1 (5 bases). Germline V gene sequence: CDR1 SNHLY, CDR2 FYNNEI. The V and J ends lost 6 bases and 4 bases respectively, with 10 bases between them. CDR3 length: 13 amino acids. This CDR3 reads CASSGGVNQPQHF. Here the CDR3 DNA reads TGTGCCAGCAGCGGAGGGGTGAATCAGCCCCAGCATTTT.

This sequence joins TRBV27 and TRBJ2-5; 7 bases align to TRBD1. CDR3 length: 14 amino acids. J lost 9 bases, V lost 5 bases, and 12 bases had no gene match. CDR1 is MNHEY, CDR2 SMNVEV, per germline (reference sequence). The CDR3 here is CASSRNGPQGAQYF. CDR3 DNA sequence: TGTGCCAGCAGTCGGAACGGACCCCAGGGGGCCCAGTACTTC.

This clone was counted between two and nine times. This chain links TRBV5-4 with TRBJ1-2; 11 bases line up with TRBD1. With 4 bases clipped from V and 7 bases from J, the junction kept 6 bases outside the gene matches. The CDR3 spans 14 residues. The germline gives CDR1 SGHNT, CDR2 YYREEE (reference sequence). The CDR3 nucleotides are TGTGCCAGCAGCGAGGGACAGGGGGAACGTGGCTACACCTTC. Protein product: CASSEGQGERGYTF.

This clone is a singleton in its sample. The chain joins TRBV11-1 to TRBJ1-1; TRBD1 is a possible D gene (5 bases). Trimming pared 1 base from V and 0 bases from J, leaving 9 bases between. The germline gives CDR1 SGHAT, CDR2 FQDESV (reference sequence). The CDR3 is 15 residues long. As DNA, the CDR3 is TGTGCCAGCAGCTTAGAGCGGGGGGTGAACACTGAAGCTTTCTTT. Residues: CASSLERGVNTEAFF.

V and J are TRBV2 and TRBJ1-1; maybe TRBD1 (6 bases). The CDR3 contains 13 residues. Germline V gene sequence: CDR1 SNHLY, CDR2 FYNNEI. The ends were cut back, 4 bases at V and 8 bases at J, with 14 bases in the middle. The CDR3 reads CASSVFRTEEAFF. The CDR3 DNA sequence: TGTGCCAGCAGTGTTTTTAGGACAGAAGAAGCTTTCTTT.

The V gene is TRBV19, the J gene TRBJ1-1; 7 bases map to TRBD1. The J segment lost 5 bases and the V segment lost 6 bases, leaving 9 bases of the junction unmatched. Per germline, CDR1 LNHDA and CDR2 SQIVND (reference sequence). CDR3 length: 14 residues. The CDR3 DNA sequence: TGTGCCAGTAGCTCCCCCGCAGGGGGAACTGAAGCTTTCTTT. Encoded protein: CASSSPAGGTEAFF.

The chain carries TRBV3-1 (or the pseudogene TRBV3-2) and TRBJ2-1; no definite D call. CDR1 LGHDT and CDR2 YNNKEL come from the germline V gene (reference sequence). The CDR3 is 12 residues long. V was pared by 4 bases and J by 10 bases, with 11 bases between. CDR3 residues: CASSLAPGEQFF. The DNA of the CDR3 is TGTGCCAGCAGCCTAGCCCCCGGGGAGCAGTTCTTC.

The CDR3 coding sequence is TGTGCCAGCAGCGTAGATGGGGCGGATTCACCCCTCCACTTT. This gives the protein CASSVDGADSPLHF. The chain carries TRBV9 and TRBJ1-6, with D possibly matching TRBD1 (5 bases). Germline assignment: CDR1 SGDLS and CDR2 YYNGEE. Trimming pared 0 bases from V and 8 bases from J, leaving 9 bases between. CDR3 length: 14 residues.

The gene calls are TRBV5-6 and TRBJ2-1; D possibly corresponds to TRBD2 (6 bases). CDR1 and CDR2 (germline): SGHDT, YYEEEE. The CDR3 is made up of 15 amino acids. Trimming shortened V by 4 bases and J by 2 bases, and 13 bases separated the two germline ends. The CDR3 nucleotides read TGTGCCAGCAGCCCCGGGACGGGGGCCTACAATGAGCAGTTCTTC. Amino acids: CASSPGTGAYNEQFF.

This chain uses TRBV9 with TRBJ1-4; maybe TRBD1 (5 bases). V lost 3 bases to trimming and J lost 4 bases, with 10 bases between them. Germline CDR1 is SGDLS and CDR2 is YYNGEE. This CDR3 has 14 amino acids. The CDR3 here is CASSAAQGNEKLFF. CDR3 nucleotides: TGTGCCAGCAGCGCGGCCCAGGGTAATGAAAAACTGTTTTTT. Looking up the rest from reference TRBV9 and TRBJ1-4 gives the full variable domain: DSGVTQTPKHLITATGQRVTLRCSPRSGDLSVYWYQQSLDQGLQFLIQYYNGEERAKGNILERFSAQQFPDLHSELNLSSLELGDSALYFCASSAAQGNEKLFFGSGTQLSVL.